The 28 T cell receptor beta chains reported below all come from one sample, sequenced in a study of cytomegalovirus exposure and HLA in healthy donors. TCRdb's table, derived via immunoSEQ multiplex PCR, lists solely in-frame clones and lacks some. The sample yields approximately 100,000 clones, more than 85% seen once. The sequenced sample consisted of PBMCs. The receptor set was obtained from a young man in good health and CMV-seropositive.

The chain couples TRBV7-9 to TRBJ1-3; D is ambiguous. The CDR3 covers 12 residues. V was cut by 5 bases and J by 8 bases, with 10 bases left in between. CDR1 is SEHNR, CDR2 FQNEAQ, per germline (reference sequence). The CDR3 coding sequence is TGTGCCAGCAGCCAGAAGAATTACACCATATATTTT. Translating gives CASSQKNYTIYF.

The rearrangement uses TRBV27 and TRBJ1-2; 8 positions match TRBD1. V lost 6 bases, J lost 4 bases, and 7 bases stayed unmatched. Germline CDR1 MNHEY, CDR2 SMNVEV (reference sequence). The CDR3 is made up of 14 amino acids. The DNA of the CDR3 is TGTGCCAGCAGGAGACAGGGGACTACCTATGGCTACACCTTC. This codes for CASRRQGTTYGYTF.

The rearrangement uses TRBV5-4 and TRBJ2-7; possibly TRBD2 for D (5 bases). The germline V and J ends were trimmed by 2 bases and 5 bases, with 17 bases remaining between them. The germline gives CDR1 SGHNT, CDR2 YYREEE (reference sequence). The CDR3 totals 15 residues. The DNA for the CDR3 is TGTGCCAGCAGCTTCGCGCGGGCAGTGATCGACGAGCAGTACTTC. Protein sequence: CASSFARAVIDEQYF.

The chain links TRBV6-1 to TRBJ1-5; the D is unclear. Trimming left V 1 base short and J 2 bases short, with 6 bases between. Germline CDR1 and CDR2: MNHNS and SASEGT. The CDR3 covers 14 residues. CDR3: CASSEGWRNQPQHF. CDR3 sequence (DNA): TGTGCCAGCAGTGAAGGATGGCGCAATCAGCCCCAGCATTTT.

This sequence joins TRBV7-2 and TRBJ1-1; D is perhaps TRBD1 (5 bases). CDR1 and CDR2 from the germline V gene are SGHTA and FQGNSA. Trimming removed 5 bases from V and 0 bases from J, with 10 bases in between. This CDR3 has 14 residues. CDR3 coding DNA: TGTGCCAGCAGCGGACACCGGTTGAACACTGAAGCTTTCTTT. Translating it yields CASSGHRLNTEAFF.

V is TRBV7-8 and J is TRBJ2-2, with a tentative D call TRBD1 (5 bases). CDR1 SGHVS and CDR2 FQNEAQ come from the germline V gene. There are 15 residues in the CDR3. Trimming stripped 1 base from V and 5 bases from J, with 11 bases between. The CDR3 loop is CASSLVRQGTGELFF. CDR3 coding DNA: TGTGCCAGCAGCTTAGTCCGCCAGGGTACCGGGGAGCTGTTTTTT.

The CDR3: CASSPLRGHPQYF. Written as DNA, the CDR3 is TGTGCCAGCAGCCCCCTTCGGGGACACCCCCAGTACTTC. V usage is TRBV7-2 and J usage is TRBJ2-5; tentative D call: TRBD1 (6 bases). CDR3 length equals 13 residues. The ends were cut back, 5 bases at V and 9 bases at J, with 16 bases in the middle. The germline V gene has CDR1 SGHTA and CDR2 FQGNSA.

This clone has just one count. The genes are TRBV9 and TRBJ2-3; D is undetermined. The V and J ends lost 7 bases and 4 bases respectively, with 22 bases between them. This CDR3 is 16 amino acids long. CDR1 and CDR2 from the germline V gene are SGDLS and YYNGEE. CDR3 nucleotide sequence: TGTGCCAGCCAAACGAAAGGAGCAACCCGCCCAGATACGCAGTATTTT. Protein product: CASQTKGATRPDTQYF.

The chain uses TRBV28 and TRBJ2-7; the match to TRBD1 covers 7 bases. Germline lookup yields CDR1 MDHEN and CDR2 SYDVKM. After removal of 7 bases from V and 5 bases from J, the junction contained 8 bases not matched to a gene. The CDR3 runs to 13 residues. CDR3 coding DNA: TGTGCCAGCACAGAGGGGGCTGAGAACGAGCAGTACTTC. Encoded protein: CASTEGAENEQYF.

The chain carries TRBV7-8 and TRBJ2-3; maybe TRBD2 (7 bases). The CDR3 totals 14 residues. In germline, CDR1 is SGHVS, CDR2 FQNEAQ. Trimming pared 3 bases from V and 7 bases from J, leaving 14 bases between. The CDR3 DNA reads as TGTGCCAGCAGCTTTGAGGGGGGGGCGTATACGCAGTATTTT. Translation gives CASSFEGGAYTQYF.

This chain connects TRBV25-1 to TRBJ2-5; perhaps TRBD2 as D (6 bases). CDR1 MGHDK and CDR2 SYGVNS come from the germline V gene. This CDR3 is 13 amino acids long. Trimming left V 1 base short and J 4 bases short, with 7 bases between. The CDR3 DNA is TGTGCCAGCAGTGAATTCGGGGGAGAGACCCAGTACTTC. It is translated as CASSEFGGETQYF.

J is TRBJ2-2 and V is TRBV13, with D perhaps TRBD1 (5 bases). V was pared by 6 bases and J by 6 bases, with 8 bases between. The CDR3 is 12 residues long. Germline V CDR1 and CDR2: PRHDT, FYEKMQ (reference sequence). The CDR3 bases are TGTGCCAGCAGGCCCAGGGCCGGGGAGCTGTTTTTT. This gives the protein CASRPRAGELFF. Variable domain in full (rest from reference TRBV13 and TRBJ2-2): AAGVIQSPRHLIKEKRETATLKCYPIPRHDTVYWYQQGPGQDPQFLISFYEKMQSDKGSIPDRFSAQQFSDYHSELNMSSLELGDSALYFCASRPRAGELFFGEGSRLTVL.

The chain has TRBV4-1 and TRBJ2-2, with 8 bases lining up with TRBD2. Germline V CDR1 and CDR2: MGHRA, YSYEKL. V lost 2 bases, J lost 7 bases, and 15 bases stayed unmatched. This CDR3 contains 18 residues. CDR3 in amino acids: CASSQNAWTSSMGGELFF. The CDR3 DNA reads TGCGCCAGCAGCCAAAATGCCTGGACTAGCTCCATGGGCGGGGAGCTGTTTTTT.

This clone was counted a few times. The rearrangement joins TRBV6-4 to TRBJ2-2; 12 positions agree with TRBD2. The CDR3 runs 15 residues. CDR1 is MRHNA, CDR2 SNTAGT, per germline. J lost 3 bases, V lost 4 bases, and 0 bases had no gene match. The CDR3 is CASSGTSGDTGELFF. In DNA, the CDR3 is TGTGCCAGCAGTGGGACTAGCGGGGACACCGGGGAGCTGTTTTTT.

This chain links TRBV5-8 with TRBJ2-7, with TRBD2 as a possible D gene (6 bases). CDR1 and CDR2 from the germline V gene are SGHTS and YDEGEE. This CDR3 region has 13 residues. Deletions cut 0 bases from V and 7 bases from J, with 11 bases between. The CDR3, as DNA: TGTGCCAGCAGCTTGGCTAGCGCCGTGGAGCAGTACTTC. It codes for CASSLASAVEQYF. Complete variable domain (other parts from reference TRBV5-8 and TRBJ2-7): EAGVTQSPTHLIKTRGQQATLRCSPISGHTSVYWYQQALGLGLQFLLWYDEGEERNRGNFPPRFSGRQFPNYSSELNVNALELEDSALYLCASSLASAVEQYFGPGTRLTVT.

The J gene is TRBJ2-1, the V gene TRBV9; tentative D call: TRBD1 (5 bases). The germline V gene encodes CDR1 SGDLS and CDR2 YYNGEE. V lost 3 bases and J 11 bases, leaving 21 bases between the germline ends. This CDR3 contains 15 residues. CDR3 in amino acids: CASSEIAVGAVKQFF. The CDR3 DNA sequence: TGTGCCAGCAGCGAAATAGCTGTAGGGGCCGTTAAGCAGTTCTTC.

The V call is TRBV7-2, the J call TRBJ1-5; no definite D call. Germline V lookup: CDR1 SGHTA, CDR2 FQGNSA. The CDR3 is 12 amino acids. Trimming stripped 5 bases from V and 7 bases from J, with 9 bases between. The CDR3 sequence: CASSHQAQPQHF. CDR3 nucleotides: TGTGCCAGCAGCCACCAAGCACAGCCCCAGCATTTT.

This clone was picked up one time. The chain has TRBV18 and TRBJ2-7; tentatively, D is TRBD1 (5 bases). V was trimmed by 3 bases and J by 4 bases, leaving 10 bases between them. Germline V gene sequence: CDR1 KGHSH, CDR2 LQKENI. The CDR3 totals 13 residues. CDR3 amino acids: CASSPSAGYEQYF. The CDR3 DNA sequence: TGTGCCAGCTCACCCTCCGCAGGGTACGAGCAGTACTTC. The variable domain in full, completed from reference TRBV18 and TRBJ2-7, reads NAGVMQNPRHLVRRRGQEARLRCSPMKGHSHVYWYRQLPEEGLKFMVYLQKENIIDESGMPKERFSAEFPKEGPSILRIQQVVRGDSAAYFCASSPSAGYEQYFGPGTRLTVT.

The chain has TRBV9 and TRBJ2-2; the match to TRBD2 covers 10 bases. CDR1 is SGDLS, CDR2 YYNGEE, per germline. The V and J ends lost 4 bases and 7 bases, in that order; junction bases with no gene match: 10. The CDR3 spans 16 residues. The CDR3 reads CASSPRSGGASGELFF. As DNA, the CDR3 is TGTGCCAGCAGCCCTCGCAGCGGGGGGGCTAGCGGGGAGCTGTTTTTT.

The chain combines TRBV2 with TRBJ2-7, with D tentatively TRBD2 (6 bases). Germline CDR1 is SNHLY and CDR2 is FYNNEI. CDR3 length equals 13 residues. Trimming removed 6 bases from V and 3 bases from J, with 12 bases in between. CDR3 sequence reads: CASRPQEGYEQYF. CDR3 nucleotide sequence: TGTGCCAGCAGGCCTCAGGAGGGCTACGAGCAGTACTTC.

The chain is built from TRBV27 and TRBJ2-7, with 9 nucleotides matching TRBD1. The germline V gene encodes CDR1 MNHEY and CDR2 SMNVEV (reference sequence). With V trimmed by 5 bases and J by 4 bases, 9 bases remained unmatched. The CDR3 sequence is 15 residues long. CDR3 sequence: CASSNRGPSNYEQYF. CDR3 sequence (DNA): TGTGCCAGCAGTAACAGGGGGCCGTCCAATTACGAGCAGTACTTC.

The chain links TRBV4-2 to TRBJ1-1, with no clear D. The V end was cut by 0 bases, the J end by 8 bases, with 10 bases between. The CDR3 is 13 amino acids. CDR1 and CDR2 (germline): LGHNA, YNFKEQ. For the CDR3, the DNA is TGTGCCAGCAGCCAAGATGCTCCGGGGGAAGCTTTCTTT. It encodes CASSQDAPGEAFF.

This clone turned up a few times. This sequence joins TRBV27 and TRBJ1-6, with D possibly being TRBD1 (6 bases). Germline loops: CDR1 MNHEY, CDR2 SMNVEV (reference sequence). Trimming took 4 bases from V and 14 from J, leaving 18 bases between them. The CDR3 runs to 14 residues. The CDR3 spells CASSSRGHRLTLHF. CDR3 in DNA: TGTGCCAGCAGTTCGAGGGGACATCGTCTTACCCTCCACTTT.

J is TRBJ1-3 and V is TRBV5-6; D is possibly TRBD1 (6 bases). In germline, CDR1 is SGHDT, CDR2 YYEEEE. Trimming shortened V by 4 bases and J by 3 bases, and 20 bases separated the two germline ends. There are 17 residues in the CDR3. CDR3 protein: CASSGPDSLGGGNTIYF. CDR3 sequence (DNA): TGTGCCAGCAGCGGCCCGGACAGTCTGGGCGGTGGAAACACCATATATTTT.

This clone came up a few times. V and J are TRBV29-1 and TRBJ1-2; the match to TRBD1 covers 12 bases. The CDR3 runs to 15 residues. From germline, CDR1 is SQVTM and CDR2 ANQGSEA. With V trimmed by 5 bases and J by 5 bases, 9 bases remained unmatched. The CDR3 sequence is CSVSGTGGFGYGYTF. CDR3 bases: TGCAGCGTTTCCGGGACAGGGGGCTTTGGTTATGGCTACACCTTC.

V and J are TRBV7-9 and TRBJ1-1; tentatively, D is TRBD1 (6 bases). In germline, CDR1 is SEHNR, CDR2 FQNEAQ (reference sequence). Trimming cost V 5 bases and J 1 base, with 14 bases left between them. The CDR3 length is 15 residues. CDR3 amino acids: CASSLSQGTNTEAFF. CDR3 DNA: TGTGCCAGCAGCCTAAGTCAGGGGACGAACACTGAAGCTTTCTTT.

The chain employs TRBV7-8 and TRBJ1-5; 7 positions match TRBD1. CDR3 length equals 14 residues. The germline V gene encodes CDR1 SGHVS and CDR2 FQNEAQ. V shed 5 bases, J shed 6 bases, and the junction held 7 bases outside the gene matches. The CDR3, as DNA: TGTGCCAGCAGCACCCGACAGGGCTCTCAGCCCCAGCATTTT. Translating gives CASSTRQGSQPQHF. The whole variable domain, filled in from reference TRBV7-8 and TRBJ1-5, reads GAGVSQSPRYKVAKRGQDVALRCDPISGHVSLFWYQQALGQGPEFLTYFQNEAQLDKSGLPSDRFFAERPEGSVSTLKIQRTQQEDSAVYLCASSTRQGSQPQHFGDGTRLSIL.

The chain combines TRBV5-1 with TRBJ2-5, with 7 bases lining up with TRBD2. The J call is doubtful: the DNA matches TRBJ2-7 better. Germline CDR1 and CDR2: SGHRS and YFSETQ. This CDR3 region has 15 residues. CDR3 nucleotides: TGCGCCAGCAGCCAGCGCGGGGGAGCGACCTACGAGCAGTACTTC. It specifies CASSQRGGATYEQYF.